Listed here are 32 T cell receptor beta chains from one sample, sequenced in a study of blood T cell repertoires in COVID-19. Data came from immunoSEQ multiplex PCR; TCRdb stores just in-frame clones and leaves some out. The sample yields about 190,000 clones, less than 90% seen once. Sequencing was carried out using peripheral blood. All receptors come from a man aged 30-40 years with acute or convalescent COVID-19.

The gene calls are TRBV20-1 and TRBJ1-1; a weak D match, TRBD1 (5 bases). The CDR3 spans 15 residues. Deletions cut 3 bases from V and 4 bases from J, with 18 bases between. CDR1 and CDR2 from the germline V gene are DFQATT and SNEGSKA (reference sequence). In DNA, the CDR3 is TGCAGTGCTAGTCTACACGGGGGGGGTCTCACTGAAGCTTTCTTT. Translation: CSASLHGGGLTEAFF.

The CDR3 DNA follows: TGTGCCAGCAGTTTTAGACAGGGATCCTACGAGCAGTACTTC. Amino acids: CASSFRQGSYEQYF. J is TRBJ2-7 and V is TRBV28; 7 bases agree with TRBD1. After removal of 3 bases from V and 1 base from J, the junction contained 3 bases not matched to a gene. Germline CDR1 reads MDHEN; CDR2 reads SYDVKM. The CDR3 is made up of 14 amino acids. The variable domain in full, completed from reference TRBV28 and TRBJ2-7, reads DVKVTQSSRYLVKRTGEKVFLECVQDMDHENMFWYRQDPGLGLRLIYFSYDVKMKEKGDIPEGYSVSREKKERFSLILESASTNQTSMYLCASSFRQGSYEQYFGPGTRLTVT.

The V and J genes are TRBV4-1 and TRBJ1-3, with no clear D. Germline values: CDR1 MGHRA, CDR2 YSYEKL. The CDR3 has 14 residues. Trimming removed 1 base from V and 3 bases from J, with 7 bases in between. The CDR3 coding sequence is TGCGCCAGCAGCCAAGGAGGCTTTGGAAACACCATATATTTT. This sequence encodes CASSQGGFGNTIYF.

The chain employs TRBV3-1 (or the pseudogene TRBV3-2) and TRBJ1-3, with no clear D. The CDR3 is 15 amino acids. Germline V gene sequence: CDR1 LGHDT, CDR2 YNNKEL (reference sequence). V lost 4 bases and J lost 1, with 11 bases in between. The CDR3 region has the DNA TGTGCCAGCAGCCCCCGACCGGGGTCTGGAAACACCATATATTTT. This translates into CASSPRPGSGNTIYF.

The rearrangement joins TRBV19 to TRBJ2-3; 8 positions agree with TRBD2. From germline, CDR1 is LNHDA and CDR2 SQIVND (reference sequence). The CDR3 runs to 13 residues. The V and J ends lost 4 bases and 6 bases, in that order; junction bases with no gene match: 3. This CDR3 reads CASSTGGWDTQYF. Here the CDR3 DNA reads TGTGCCAGTAGTACGGGAGGGTGGGATACGCAGTATTTT.

This clone was recorded once. The chain employs TRBV30 and TRBJ2-2, with a possible D match to TRBD1 (6 bases). This CDR3 spans 17 amino acids. Trimming stripped 4 bases from V and 1 base from J, with 19 bases between. Germline V gene sequence: CDR1 GTSNPN, CDR2 SVGIG (reference sequence). For the CDR3, the DNA is TGTGCCTGGAATCACTACGGACAGACCCAGAACACCGGGGAGCTGTTTTTT. It specifies CAWNHYGQTQNTGELFF.

The chain employs TRBV19 and TRBJ1-1; D possibly corresponds to TRBD1 (5 bases). The CDR3 covers 13 residues. Germline V gives CDR1 LNHDA, CDR2 SQIVND (reference sequence). Trimming took off 5 bases at V and 2 bases at J, with 9 bases between the two ends. The CDR3 region is CASSGGGNTEAFF. CDR3 bases: TGTGCCAGTAGTGGCGGGGGAAACACTGAAGCTTTCTTT.

Only one count was recorded for this clone. The chain links TRBV5-1 to TRBJ2-2; D gene uncertain. The CDR3 sequence is 16 residues long. V shed 4 bases and J shed 5 bases, with 18 bases lying between them. Germline loops: CDR1 SGHRS, CDR2 YFSETQ. CDR3 coding DNA: TGCGCCAGCAGCCACCGATGGAACAGTAGAACCGGGGAGCTGTTTTTT. Translated: CASSHRWNSRTGELFF.

V gene TRBV7-9 combines with J gene TRBJ2-3, with D tentatively TRBD2 (5 bases). CDR1 is SEHNR and CDR2 is FQNEAQ in the germline V gene (reference sequence). V was shortened by 2 bases and J by 4 bases, with 13 bases between the two germline ends. The CDR3 contains 15 residues. The CDR3 bases are TGTGCCAGCAGCTTAAGCGGACCTGAGGCAGATACGCAGTATTTT. Protein: CASSLSGPEADTQYF.

V usage is TRBV10-3 and J usage is TRBJ2-7; 10 bases match TRBD2. The CDR3 spans 13 residues. CDR1 ENHRY and CDR2 SYGVKD come from the germline V gene. The J segment lost 6 bases and the V segment lost 6 bases, leaving 5 bases of the junction unmatched. CDR3 loop: CAISPGLALEQYF. As DNA, the CDR3 is TGTGCCATCAGCCCGGGACTAGCGCTCGAGCAGTACTTC.

The rearrangement uses TRBV24-1 and TRBJ1-2; TRBD1 matches 9 bases. The CDR3 runs to 19 residues. The V gene end was trimmed by 3 bases and the J gene end by 1 base; junction bases not matched to a gene: 14. Germline V gives CDR1 KGHDR, CDR2 SFDVKD. CDR3 in DNA: TGTGCCACCAGTGATCGGGACAGGGTTGGATATCGGAGTAACTATGGCTACACCTTC. The encoded protein is CATSDRDRVGYRSNYGYTF.

The CDR3 DNA sequence: TGTGCCAGCAGCTTAGGTGCGATTCCTATGAACACTGAAGCTTTCTTT. This sequence encodes CASSLGAIPMNTEAFF. The rearrangement links TRBV7-6 to TRBJ1-1; D not resolved. V lost 1 base and J lost 0, with 12 bases in between. Germline-derived CDR1 and CDR2 are SGHVS and FNYEAQ. This CDR3 is built from 16 residues.

The chain uses TRBV28 and TRBJ2-5; 11 bases align to TRBD2. The CDR3 is made up of 15 amino acids. Germline V gives CDR1 MDHEN, CDR2 SYDVKM. The V and J ends lost 1 base and 8 bases, in that order; junction bases with no gene match: 6. The CDR3, as DNA: TGTGCCAGCAGTTTATCCCCTAGCGGGAGGACAACCCAGTACTTC. Protein: CASSLSPSGRTTQYF.

J is TRBJ1-1 and V is TRBV30, with a possible D match to TRBD1 (5 bases). Germline values: CDR1 GTSNPN, CDR2 SVGIG (reference sequence). V was pared by 5 bases and J by 4 bases, with 11 bases between. The CDR3 sequence is 12 residues long. DNA for the CDR3: TGTGCCTGGGGCAGGGCTTCCACTGAAGCTTTCTTT. It encodes CAWGRASTEAFF.

The DNA of the CDR3 is TGTGCCAGCACGCCGGGGACAGGGACGGGCTACGAGCAGTACTTC. Amino acid sequence: CASTPGTGTGYEQYF. The V and J genes are TRBV2 and TRBJ2-7; 9 positions match TRBD1. The CDR3 contains 15 residues. With V trimmed by 7 bases and J by 3 bases, 10 bases remained unmatched. CDR1 and CDR2 (germline): SNHLY, FYNNEI.

The chain links TRBV21-1 to TRBJ1-5; the table's D call, TRBD1, was not checked against the DNA. TRBV21-1 is a recognized pseudogene. The CDR3 is 14 residues long. The CDR3 is CASSIRDRDQPQHF. DNA for the CDR3: TGTGCCAGCAGCATCCGGGACAGAGATCAGCCCCAGCATTTT.

This sequence joins TRBV3-1 (or the pseudogene TRBV3-2) and TRBJ2-1; possible D gene TRBD1, 6 bases. V was cut by 0 bases and J by 3 bases, with 12 bases left in between. The CDR3 spans 16 residues. Germline V lookup: CDR1 LGHDT, CDR2 YNNKEL (reference sequence). CDR3 region: CASSQEAGESYNEQFF. The DNA for the CDR3 is TGTGCCAGCAGCCAAGAGGCAGGGGAAAGCTACAATGAGCAGTTCTTC.

V gene TRBV6-5 combines with J gene TRBJ1-1; D remains ambiguous. The CDR3 has 14 residues. V was shortened by 0 bases and J by 0 bases, with 5 bases between the two germline ends. Per germline, CDR1 MNHEY and CDR2 SVGAGI. In DNA form, the CDR3 reads TGTGCCAGCAGTTACTCTTCGGTGAACACTGAAGCTTTCTTT. This encodes CASSYSSVNTEAFF.

This clone was counted once. The chain combines TRBV10-3 with TRBJ2-2; 14 bases fit TRBD2. The CDR3 is 18 residues long. The V and J ends lost 8 bases and 3 bases, in that order; junction bases with no gene match: 11. CDR1 ENHRY and CDR2 SYGVKD come from the germline V gene. The CDR3 nucleotides read TGTGCCATCCGTCCGACTAGCGGGAGGGCCGGGGACACCGGGGAGCTGTTTTTT. Protein sequence: CAIRPTSGRAGDTGELFF.

This clone was counted only a few times. This rearrangement joins TRBV5-1 to TRBJ2-7; no definite D call. Trimming pared 4 bases from V and 5 bases from J, leaving 7 bases between. Germline CDR1 reads SGHRS; CDR2 reads YFSETQ. The CDR3 has 11 residues. The CDR3 sequence: CASSQADEQYF. In DNA, the CDR3 is TGCGCCAGCAGCCAGGCCGACGAGCAGTACTTC.

This sequence joins TRBV11-3 and TRBJ1-1; no clear D. V was trimmed by 4 bases and J by 6 bases, leaving 12 bases between them. CDR3 length: 13 amino acids. Germline V gives CDR1 SGHNT, CDR2 YENEEA. The CDR3 sequence is CASSYGTRAEAFF. The CDR3 DNA reads as TGTGCCAGCAGCTACGGTACACGGGCTGAAGCTTTCTTT. The variable domain in full, with the rest retrieved from reference TRBV11-3 and TRBJ1-1, is EAGVVQSPRYKIIEKKQPVAFWCNPISGHNTLYWYLQNLGQGPELLIRYENEEAVDDSQLPKDRFSAERLKGVDSTLKIQPAELGDSAVYLCASSYGTRAEAFFGQGTRLTVV.

The table lists this clone with a count of one. The rearrangement uses TRBV5-6 and TRBJ2-7; D perhaps matches TRBD2 (7 bases). Germline CDR1 and CDR2: SGHDT and YYEEEE. Trimming took off 2 bases at V and 5 bases at J, with 17 bases between the two ends. The CDR3 length is 15 residues. The CDR3 region is CASSFGGTSLHEQYF. The CDR3 region has the DNA TGTGCCAGCAGCTTCGGGGGGACAAGTCTCCACGAGCAGTACTTC.

This chain uses TRBV19 with TRBJ1-6; no clear D. CDR1 LNHDA and CDR2 SQIVND come from the germline V gene (reference sequence). The CDR3 sequence is 12 residues long. The V gene lost 3 bases and the J gene lost 7 bases, with 4 bases spanning the gap. The CDR3 DNA sequence: TGTGCCAGTAGTATCCGGAATTCACCCCTCCACTTT. Encoded protein: CASSIRNSPLHF.

The rearrangement joins TRBV28 to TRBJ2-7, with D hard to call. The CDR3 is 15 amino acids. Germline V gene sequence: CDR1 MDHEN, CDR2 SYDVKM. V dropped 4 bases and J dropped 2 bases, with 15 bases sitting between them. The CDR3, as DNA: TGTGCCAGCAGTTCAACTTCTAGTCCCGCCTACGAGCAGTACTTC. Amino acid sequence: CASSSTSSPAYEQYF. Full variable domain (outside the CDR3, taken from reference TRBV28 and TRBJ2-7): DVKVTQSSRYLVKRTGEKVFLECVQDMDHENMFWYRQDPGLGLRLIYFSYDVKMKEKGDIPEGYSVSREKKERFSLILESASTNQTSMYLCASSSTSSPAYEQYFGPGTRLTVT.

V is TRBV11-2 and J is TRBJ2-3, with D possibly being TRBD2 (5 bases). Trimming cost V 0 bases and J 0 bases, with 10 bases left between them. This CDR3 comprises 16 residues. Germline V lookup: CDR1 SGHAT, CDR2 FQNNGV. As DNA, the CDR3 is TGTGCCAGCAGCTTAGATCTAGCCCGCAGCACAGATACGCAGTATTTT. This sequence encodes CASSLDLARSTDTQYF. Supplemented by reference TRBV11-2 and TRBJ2-3, the full variable domain reads EAGVAQSPRYKIIEKRQSVAFWCNPISGHATLYWYQQILGQGPKLLIQFQNNGVVDDSQLPKDRFSAERLKGVDSTLKIQPAKLEDSAVYLCASSLDLARSTDTQYFGPGTRLTVL.

This clone has a handful of counts. The V gene is TRBV2, the J gene TRBJ1-2; maybe TRBD1 (5 bases). Germline CDR1 is SNHLY and CDR2 is FYNNEI. The V gene lost 0 bases and the J gene lost 5 bases, with 7 bases spanning the gap. The CDR3 sequence is 13 residues long. The CDR3 protein is CASSEAGGYGYTF. The CDR3 DNA follows: TGTGCCAGCAGTGAAGCGGGGGGGTATGGCTACACCTTC.

The genes are TRBV6-5 and TRBJ2-5, with 7 bases fitting TRBD2. V was clipped by 10 bases and J by 0 bases; unmatched bases: 5. CDR1 is MNHEY, CDR2 SVGAGI, per germline. The CDR3 is made up of 13 amino acids. For the CDR3, the DNA is TGTGCCATCAGAAGCGGGGACCAAGAGACCCAGTACTTC. It translates to CAIRSGDQETQYF.

The CDR3 loop is CASRDRDGYTF. The CDR3 DNA sequence: TGTGCCAGCCGTGACAGGGACGGCTACACCTTC. The genes are TRBV7-8 and TRBJ1-2; 7 nucleotides align to TRBD1. The V gene end was trimmed by 8 bases and the J gene end by 8 bases; junction bases not matched to a gene: 5. Per the germline V gene, CDR1 is SGHVS and CDR2 is FQNEAQ. The CDR3 loop spans 11 amino acids.

This clone was seen a handful of times. CDR3 nucleotides: TGTGCCAGCAGTTGGTTCTCGACAGGGTCTAATTCACCCCTCCACTTT. It encodes CASSWFSTGSNSPLHF. The chain links TRBV6-5 to TRBJ1-6; TRBD1 matches 7 bases. The CDR3 length is 16 residues. Germline CDR1 MNHEY, CDR2 SVGAGI. With 4 bases clipped from V and 6 bases from J, the junction kept 9 bases outside the gene matches.

The chain has TRBV5-8 and TRBJ1-1, with TRBD1 matching over 9 bases. Germline loops: CDR1 SGHTS, CDR2 YDEGEE. Trimming took 3 bases from V and 3 from J; bases not matched to a gene: 0. The CDR3 loop spans 13 amino acids. The chain's CDR3 is CASSWDRDTEAFF. In DNA form, the CDR3 reads TGTGCCAGCAGCTGGGACAGGGACACTGAAGCTTTCTTT.

CDR3 in DNA: TGTGCCAGCAGCCCCCATTCTGGGGGGGGTTGGGGTAGCAATCAGCCCCAGCATTTT. As protein: CASSPHSGGGWGSNQPQHF. The chain combines TRBV6-2 or TRBV6-3 with TRBJ1-5, with D possibly being TRBD1 (5 bases). CDR3 length: 19 amino acids. V was shortened by 6 bases and J by 0 bases, with 24 bases between the two germline ends. Germline CDR1 is MNHEY and CDR2 is SVGEGT.

The chain has TRBV3-1 (or the pseudogene TRBV3-2) and TRBJ1-2; D not resolved. Germline V gene lookup returns CDR1 LGHDT and CDR2 YNNKEL (reference sequence). The CDR3 is made up of 17 amino acids. V dropped 4 bases and J dropped 1 base, with 19 bases sitting between them. The CDR3 bases are TGTGCCAGCAGCCGACGTTGGGGAGGGCTAGGTAACTATGGCTACACCTTC. Encoded protein: CASSRRWGGLGNYGYTF.